A selection of T cell receptor beta chains follows, all from one sample in a study of blood T cell repertoires in COVID-19. The table came from immunoSEQ multiplex PCR; TCRdb's copy has only in-frame clones and leaves some out. The data contain some 56,000 clones, over 75% of them singletons. Sequenced material: peripheral blood. Receptors were obtained from a man aged 55 to 70 with acute or convalescent COVID-19. Both conserved end residues are part of each CDR3. A D gene is named only where the DNA matches it firmly. The size of a clone is reported for some rows only, either as once, few or many, or as a class for expanded clones.

d_gene,v_gene,abundance,j_gene,CDR3aa,CDR3nt
NA,TRBV19,few,TRBJ1-1,CASSRSGLGTEAFF,TGTGCCAGTAGTAGATCAGGGCTAGGGACTGAAGCTTTCTTT
NA,TRBV11-2,NA,TRBJ2-5,CASSLASVRQGETQYF,TGTGCCAGCAGCTTAGCGTCGGTCAGGCAGGGGGAGACCCAGTACTTC
TRBD2,TRBV9,NA,TRBJ2-2,CASSSSGRDTGELFF,TGTGCCAGCAGCTCAAGCGGGAGGGACACCGGGGAGCTGTTTTTT
NA,TRBV9,NA,TRBJ2-2,CASSVGPGELFF,TGTGCCAGCAGCGTAGGGCCTGGGGAGCTGTTTTTT
NA,TRBV6-5,NA,TRBJ1-6,CASSYENRDNSPLHF,TGTGCCAGCAGTTACGAGAACAGGGATAATTCACCCCTCCACTTT
NA,TRBV7-9,NA,TRBJ2-4,CASSFVGGKNIQYF,TGTGCCAGCAGCTTTGTGGGGGGCAAAAACATTCAGTACTTC
TRBD1,TRBV9,NA,TRBJ1-4,CASSAYRGQGEKLFF,TGTGCCAGCAGCGCATACAGGGGGCAAGGAGAAAAACTGTTTTTT
NA,TRBV11-2,NA,TRBJ2-7,CASSPHSGRYEQYF,TGTGCCAGCAGCCCTCACTCGGGAAGGTACGAGCAGTACTTC
NA,TRBV27,NA,TRBJ2-7,CASSTKSGEVYEQYF,TGTGCCAGCAGTACAAAGAGTGGGGAGGTCTACGAGCAGTACTTC
NA,TRBV5-1,once,TRBJ2-7,CASRVQETSSYEQYF,TGCGCCAGCAGGGTCCAGGAGACTAGCTCCTACGAGCAGTACTTC
NA,TRBV7-9,NA,TRBJ1-4,CASSPYRESTNEKLFF,TGTGCCAGCAGTCCCTACAGGGAGTCAACTAATGAAAAACTGTTTTTT
TRBD1,TRBV19,once,TRBJ2-2,CASSTGTGNTGELFF,TGTGCCAGTAGTACCGGGACAGGGAACACCGGGGAGCTGTTTTTT
TRBD2,TRBV7-2,NA,TRBJ2-5,CASSRTSGGVQETQYF,TGTGCCAGCAGCAGGACTAGCGGGGGGGTACAAGAGACCCAGTACTTC
NA,TRBV9,NA,TRBJ2-5,CASSVGQSETQYF,TGTGCCAGCAGCGTAGGTCAGTCGGAGACCCAGTACTTC
TRBD1,TRBV10-3,NA,TRBJ1-4,CAISGQGEKKLFF,TGTGCCATCAGTGGACAGGGTGAGAAAAAACTGTTTTTT
NA,TRBV5-1,NA,TRBJ2-3,CASSPGESTDTQYF,TGCGCCAGCAGCCCCGGGGAGAGCACAGATACGCAGTATTTT
NA,TRBV14,NA,TRBJ1-6,CASSPRGNSPLHF,TGTGCCAGCAGCCCCAGGGGAAATTCACCCCTCCACTTT
TRBD2,TRBV2,NA,TRBJ2-3,CASSEYRAGSTDTQYF,TGTGCCAGCAGTGAATACCGAGCGGGAAGCACAGATACGCAGTATTTT
NA,TRBV28,NA,TRBJ2-5,CASTMAYQETQYF,TGTGCCAGCACGATGGCATACCAAGAGACCCAGTACTTC
TRBD1,TRBV5-1,NA,TRBJ1-1,CASSSPGQSTEAFF,TGCGCCAGCAGCTCTCCGGGACAGAGCACTGAAGCTTTCTTT
TRBD1,TRBV24-1,NA,TRBJ1-5,CATSVPGGVQPQHF,TGTGCCACCTCCGTGCCAGGGGGCGTTCAGCCCCAGCATTTT
TRBD2,TRBV6-5,few,TRBJ2-2,CASQTSPMGGELFF,TGTGCCAGCCAGACTAGCCCCATGGGCGGGGAGCTGTTTTTT
NA,TRBV5-4,NA,TRBJ2-1,CASSPPGGAGNNEQFF,TGTGCCAGCAGCCCCCCTGGTGGCGCGGGGAACAATGAGCAGTTCTTC
NA,TRBV19,NA,TRBJ1-5,CASSTGWQPQHF,TGTGCCAGTAGTACAGGGTGGCAGCCCCAGCATTTT
TRBD2,TRBV15,NA,TRBJ2-3,CATSRSSGYSTDTQYF,TGTGCCACCAGCAGATCTAGCGGTTATAGCACAGATACGCAGTATTTT
NA,TRBV5-4,NA,TRBJ1-1,CASSLGGTGSNTEAFF,TGTGCCAGCAGCTTGGGCGGGACTGGATCGAACACTGAAGCTTTCTTT
NA,TRBV11-2,few,TRBJ1-2,CASRPLMKGIGYTF,TGTGCCAGCAGACCTCTTATGAAGGGGATCGGCTACACCTTC
NA,TRBV19,NA,TRBJ1-5,CASNDRRTNQPQHF,TGTGCCAGTAACGACAGGCGGACCAATCAGCCCCAGCATTTT
NA,TRBV3-1/TRBV3-2,NA,TRBJ2-7,CASSRTWMNEQYF,TGTGCCAGCAGCCGGACATGGATGAACGAGCAGTACTTC
NA,TRBV20-1,NA,TRBJ2-1,CSASELSSYNEQFF,TGCAGTGCTAGTGAGCTGAGCTCCTACAATGAGCAGTTCTTC
TRBD1,TRBV7-9,NA,TRBJ2-7,CASSFLRTGNEQYF,TGTGCCAGCAGCTTCCTCCGGACAGGAAACGAGCAGTACTTC